The 5 T cell receptor beta chains below all came from one sample that was sequenced in a study of T-cell reconstitution after alpha-beta-depleted transplantation in children. Library preparation (for TCRbeta) was performed with unique molecular identifiers. Using its own MiXCR run on the PCR reads, TCRdb lists one record per CDR3 protein. The repertoire holds approximately 150,000 distinct CDR3 sequences, with about 9% as singletons. The specimen comprised PBMCs, mostly from graft donor cells, sampled 180 days after TCRalphabeta/CD19-depleted stem cell transplant. The origin of the receptors is a female patient aged 2 to 10 who had a stem cell transplant for congenital amegakaryocytic thrombocytopenia, so the T cells may come from the graft donor.

There are many counts of this clonotype. The V call is TRBV11-2, the J call TRBJ1-2; tentative D call: TRBD1 (6 bases). The V and J ends lost 3 bases and 9 bases respectively, with 14 bases between them. The CDR3 runs 13 residues. The V gene's germline CDR1 is SGHAT and CDR2 FQNNGV. CDR3 protein: CASSLGSGASYTF. The DNA for the CDR3 is TGTGCCAGCAGCTTGGGTTCGGGGGCGAGCTACACCTTC.

This clonotype came up many times. The CDR3: CASSFSPAPPGEQFF. CDR3 in DNA: TGCGCCAGCAGCTTTTCGCCTGCGCCCCCGGGTGAGCAGTTCTTC. The chain uses TRBV5-1 and TRBJ2-1, with D hard to call. Trimming removed 2 bases at V and 9 bases at J, with 18 bases between. This CDR3 has 15 amino acids. CDR1 and CDR2 from the germline V gene are SGHRS and YFSETQ.

Ten or more counts support this clonotype. The chain couples TRBV12-3 or TRBV12-4 to TRBJ1-5; TRBD1 agrees at 8 bases. The V and J ends lost 6 bases and 0 bases, in that order; junction bases with no gene match: 4. The CDR3 runs 15 residues. CDR3 region: CASSRTGYSNQPQHF. In nucleotides, the CDR3 is TGTGCCAGCAGCCGGACAGGGTATAGCAATCAGCCCCAGCATTTT.

This clonotype was detected many times. The rearrangement links TRBV6-2 or TRBV6-3 to TRBJ2-7, with 11 bases fitting TRBD2. V dropped 6 bases and J dropped 5; count of bases not matched to a gene: 3. Germline lookup yields CDR1 MNHEY and CDR2 SVGEGT. CDR3 length: 13 amino acids. The CDR3 is CASRLAGDDEQYF. The CDR3 coding sequence is TGTGCCAGCAGACTAGCGGGAGATGACGAGCAGTACTTC.

This clonotype was observed at least ten times. This sequence joins TRBV29-1 and TRBJ2-6, with 7 bases matching TRBD2. This CDR3 contains 16 residues. CDR1 and CDR2 from the germline V gene are SQVTM and ANQGSEA. J lost 0 bases, V lost 8 bases, and 10 bases had no gene match. The CDR3 DNA is TGCAGCCTGGGGAGGGACGCCCGCTCTGGGGCCAACGTCCTGACTTTC. Translating it yields CSLGRDARSGANVLTF.